The next 25 T cell receptor beta chains were all read from a single sample in a study of T cell responses to AZD1222 COVID-19 vaccine. Clones were read by immunoSEQ multiplex PCR, and TCRdb kept only the in-frame ones, dropping some. The sample lists about 150,000 clones; around 87% were seen once. The sample in question was peripheral blood, obtained 28 days after the second AZD1222 dose. The receptor set was obtained from an adult who received the AZD1222 COVID-19 vaccine.

This chain's CDR3 is CASSLNPGTEAFF. The CDR3 bases are TGTGCCAGCAGCTTGAACCCCGGCACTGAAGCTTTCTTT. This chain joins TRBV7-9 and TRBJ1-1; D gene uncertain. This CDR3 region has 13 residues. With 3 bases removed from V and 4 bases from J, the gap between germline ends came to 9 bases. Germline CDR1 is SEHNR and CDR2 is FQNEAQ (reference sequence).

CDR3 sequence (DNA): TGCAGCGCCGGTGACAATGAGCAGTTCTTC. Translating it yields CSAGDNEQFF. The chain employs TRBV29-1 and TRBJ2-1, with D unclear. Germline V lookup: CDR1 SQVTM, CDR2 ANQGSEA. The V gene lost 7 bases and the J gene lost 5 bases, with 6 bases spanning the gap. The CDR3 loop spans 10 amino acids.

This rearrangement joins TRBV2 to TRBJ2-5; D may be TRBD1 (6 bases). The germline V and J ends were trimmed by 7 bases and 2 bases, with 14 bases remaining between them. The CDR3 contains 14 residues. Germline CDR1 SNHLY, CDR2 FYNNEI. CDR3 bases: TGTGCCAGCAAGGCCGGGACAACTCAAGAGACCCAGTACTTC. Amino acids: CASKAGTTQETQYF.

V usage is TRBV7-8 and J usage is TRBJ1-2; D not certain. V was trimmed by 0 bases and J by 6 bases, leaving 11 bases between them. CDR1 is SGHVS, CDR2 FQNEAQ, per germline. The CDR3 has 14 residues. DNA of the CDR3: TGTGCCAGCAGCTTAGCGTCGGAGTTCAATGGCTACACCTTC. Its translation is CASSLASEFNGYTF.

V is TRBV6-5 and J is TRBJ2-2; maybe TRBD1 (6 bases). Deletions cut 5 bases from V and 5 bases from J, with 15 bases between. The germline CDR1 and CDR2 sequences are MNHEY and SVGAGI. The length of the CDR3 is 15 residues. DNA for the CDR3: TGTGCCAGCAGTCGTTACAGGGCCGGGACCGGGGAGCTGTTTTTT. Translating it yields CASSRYRAGTGELFF.

In this sample, this clone turned up once. This rearrangement joins TRBV7-2 to TRBJ1-1; a weak D match, TRBD1 (5 bases). The V end was cut by 0 bases, the J end by 1 base, with 9 bases between. Germline V gives CDR1 SGHTA, CDR2 FQGNSA. There are 15 residues in the CDR3. In nucleotides, the CDR3 is TGTGCCAGCAGCTTAGCGGGGGGTAAGAACACTGAAGCTTTCTTT. Encoded protein: CASSLAGGKNTEAFF.

This clone was seen a handful of times. This chain uses TRBV18 with TRBJ2-1, with 8 bases lining up with TRBD1. This CDR3 has 19 residues. Trimming took 1 base from V and 4 from J; bases not matched to a gene: 15. Germline loops: CDR1 KGHSH, CDR2 LQKENI. The CDR3 nucleotides are TGTGCCAGCTCACCACGTTCCGACAGGGGACGCGTAGGATACAATGAGCAGTTCTTC. Translating it yields CASSPRSDRGRVGYNEQFF.

V and J are TRBV2 and TRBJ1-2, with D possibly being TRBD1 (5 bases). The CDR3 consists of 16 residues. Germline values: CDR1 SNHLY, CDR2 FYNNEI. V shed 1 base and J shed 1 base, with 13 bases lying between them. CDR3 loop: CASSEGGTRGNYGYTF. The CDR3 nucleotides read TGTGCCAGCAGTGAAGGAGGGACGAGGGGTAACTATGGCTACACCTTC.

The rearrangement joins TRBV5-1 to TRBJ2-3, with TRBD2 matching over 10 bases. Germline-derived CDR1 and CDR2 are SGHRS and YFSETQ. J gave up 6 bases and V 2 bases, and 6 bases lay outside the gene matches. This CDR3 comprises 15 residues. CDR3 bases: TGCGCCAGCAGCTTTAGCGGGAGGCCCTCGGATACGCAGTATTTT. This codes for CASSFSGRPSDTQYF.

This clone occurred a few times. V usage is TRBV7-9 and J usage is TRBJ1-6; the match to TRBD1 covers 7 bases. Looked up from germline, CDR1 is SEHNR and CDR2 is FQNEAQ (reference sequence). The CDR3 has 13 residues. V lost 8 bases, J lost 10 bases, and 8 bases stayed unmatched. CDR3 sequence: CASGAKGASPLHF. CDR3 sequence (DNA): TGTGCCAGCGGCGCCAAGGGGGCATCACCCCTCCACTTT. Full variable domain (remainder filled in from reference TRBV7-9 and TRBJ1-6): DTGVSQNPRHKITKRGQNVTFRCDPISEHNRLYWYRQTLGQGPEFLTYFQNEAQLEKSRLLSDRFSAERPKGSFSTLEIQRTEQGDSAMYLCASGAKGASPLHFGNGTRLTVT.

The chain uses TRBV19 and TRBJ2-4, with TRBD2 identical over 7 bases. The CDR3 covers 12 residues. Per germline, CDR1 LNHDA and CDR2 SQIVND (reference sequence). The trim removed 7 bases at V and 7 bases at J, leaving 4 bases unmatched. CDR3 sequence (DNA): TGTGCCAGTAAGGGCGGGGGTAACATTCAGTACTTC. It translates to CASKGGGNIQYF.

The chain recombines TRBV11-3 with TRBJ2-1, with D unresolved. The CDR3 is made up of 13 amino acids. Germline values: CDR1 SGHNT, CDR2 YENEEA. V lost 0 bases to trimming and J lost 6 bases, with 6 bases between them. CDR3 sequence (DNA): TGTGCCAGCAGCTTAGATCGCGGCAATGAGCAGTTCTTC. Translated: CASSLDRGNEQFF.

The chain is built from TRBV9 and TRBJ1-2; 7 bases line up with TRBD1. Germline assignment: CDR1 SGDLS and CDR2 YYNGEE. V gave up 9 bases and J gave up 8 bases; unmatched junction bases: 13. The CDR3 runs 13 residues. CDR3 bases: TGTGCCACCTATACAGGGGAAAGGACGGGCTACACCTTC. Translating it yields CATYTGERTGYTF.

Only one count was recorded for this clone. The chain recombines TRBV18 with TRBJ1-4; 8 nucleotides match TRBD1. The germline V gene encodes CDR1 KGHSH and CDR2 LQKENI. J gave up 3 bases and V 4 bases, and 4 bases lay outside the gene matches. This CDR3 is 15 amino acids long. DNA of the CDR3: TGTGCCAGCTCACGCAGACAGGGGCCTAATGAAAAACTGTTTTTT. This sequence encodes CASSRRQGPNEKLFF.

This chain joins TRBV5-4 and TRBJ2-2; D may be TRBD2 (6 bases). The germline V and J ends were trimmed by 0 bases and 2 bases, with 8 bases remaining between them. This CDR3 contains 15 residues. Germline V CDR1 and CDR2: SGHNT, YYREEE (reference sequence). The CDR3 sequence: CASSLASVNTGELFF. As DNA, the CDR3 is TGTGCCAGCAGCTTGGCTAGCGTAAACACCGGGGAGCTGTTTTTT.

The chain combines TRBV30 with TRBJ1-5; no reliable D call. In germline, CDR1 is GTSNPN, CDR2 SVGIG (reference sequence). The CDR3 consists of 16 residues. The V and J ends lost 0 bases and 0 bases respectively, with 12 bases between them. CDR3 sequence: CAWSVQSGNSNQPQHF. The DNA for the CDR3 is TGTGCCTGGAGTGTTCAGTCGGGGAATAGCAATCAGCCCCAGCATTTT.

This clone appeared a few times. The sample carries other DNA sequences with the same CDR3. The chain joins TRBV28 to TRBJ1-6; no clear D. The CDR3 covers 15 residues. Between the trimmed V and J ends, which lost 10 bases and 0 bases, there was a span of 13 bases. The germline V gene encodes CDR1 MDHEN and CDR2 SYDVKM. The CDR3: CATRTGSSYNSPLHF. Written as DNA, the CDR3 is TGTGCCACCCGGACGGGGAGCTCCTATAATTCACCCCTCCACTTT.

The V and J genes are TRBV9 and TRBJ1-5; D call uncertain. Between the trimmed V and J ends, which lost 0 bases and 3 bases, there was a span of 4 bases. This CDR3 has 13 residues. The V gene's germline CDR1 is SGDLS and CDR2 YYNGEE. CDR3 region: CASSVGDNQPQHF. For the CDR3, the DNA is TGTGCCAGCAGCGTAGGAGACAATCAGCCCCAGCATTTT.

The chain carries TRBV7-8 and TRBJ2-1; the D gene is possibly TRBD2 (5 bases). The V end was cut by 4 bases, the J end by 0 bases, with 13 bases between. CDR3 size: 16 residues. The V gene's germline CDR1 is SGHVS and CDR2 FQNEAQ. The CDR3 protein is CASSWTGGISYNEQFF. In nucleotides, the CDR3 is TGTGCCAGCAGCTGGACTGGCGGCATCTCCTACAATGAGCAGTTCTTC.

This chain links TRBV28 with TRBJ1-2; weak D call: TRBD1 (5 bases). CDR1 and CDR2 (germline): MDHEN, SYDVKM. CDR3 length equals 16 residues. V lost 6 bases to trimming and J lost 0 bases, with 17 bases between them. CDR3: CASSHGTHRTNYGYTF. The CDR3 DNA follows: TGTGCCAGCAGCCATGGGACTCACCGAACTAACTATGGCTACACCTTC.

This rearrangement joins TRBV29-1 to TRBJ2-5; TRBD1 aligns across 7 bases. The length of the CDR3 is 14 residues. V shed 4 bases, J shed 6 bases, and the junction held 11 bases outside the gene matches. Germline lookup yields CDR1 SQVTM and CDR2 ANQGSEA. CDR3 nucleotides: TGCAGCGTTGGCCGGGACAGAGGTGGGAAGACCCAGTACTTC. It codes for CSVGRDRGGKTQYF.

The chain is built from TRBV14 and TRBJ1-6; no definite D call. Trimming cost V 0 bases and J 10 bases, with 16 bases left between them. Germline lookup yields CDR1 SGHDN and CDR2 FVKESK. This CDR3 has 16 amino acids. Here the CDR3 DNA reads TGTGCCAGCAGCCAAGACGCGGGTGCTGCTAGGTCACCCCTCCACTTT. Translating it yields CASSQDAGAARSPLHF. Full variable domain (rest looked up from reference TRBV14 and TRBJ1-6): EAGVTQFPSHSVIEKGQTVTLRCDPISGHDNLYWYRRVMGKEIKFLLHFVKESKQDESGMPNNRFLAERTGGTYSTLKVQPAELEDSGVYFCASSQDAGAARSPLHFGNGTRLTVT.

This clone has just a few counts. In nucleotides, the CDR3 is TGTGCCAGCAGCCCCACAGGAGGTGAGCAGTTCTTC. Translated, it gives CASSPTGGEQFF. The J gene is TRBJ2-1, the V gene TRBV6-2 or TRBV6-3; D might be TRBD1 or TRBD2, each matching 5 bases. This CDR3 is built from 12 residues. V was clipped by 6 bases and J by 9 bases, with 12 bases between them. Germline CDR1 MNHEY, CDR2 SVGEGT.

This rearrangement joins TRBV2 to TRBJ2-4; D unresolved. Trimming removed 7 bases at V and 4 bases at J, with 11 bases between. Per the germline V gene, CDR1 is SNHLY and CDR2 is FYNNEI. CDR3 length: 13 amino acids. The CDR3 DNA reads TGTGCCAGCACGGGTGGAGAAAAAAACATTCAGTACTTC. It is translated as CASTGGEKNIQYF.

The chain carries TRBV4-1 and TRBJ2-2; no reliable D call. CDR3 length: 15 residues. Trimming stripped 1 base from V and 3 bases from J, with 9 bases between. Germline loops: CDR1 MGHRA, CDR2 YSYEKL. The CDR3 sequence: CASSQVDGYTGELFF. The CDR3 nucleotides read TGCGCCAGCAGCCAAGTGGACGGCTACACCGGGGAGCTGTTTTTT.